This record covers a single T cell receptor beta chain. The source of the sample is a study of blood T cell repertoires in COVID-19. Study-level background: Some COVID-19 samples were acute and others convalescent; all came from the United States, Italy and Spain. The cDNA or gDNA used as material had been derived from T cells, B-cell-depleted T cells, or PBMCs.

The protocol was immunoSEQ multiplex PCR, while the TCRdb copy is restricted to in-frame clones and leaves out a portion. The repertoire includes under 200,000 clones, about three quarters of them detected once, and less than 9.5% sits in the top ten. Germline loops: CDR1 MNHEY, CDR2 SVGAGI. V dropped 11 bases and J dropped 2; count of bases not matched to a gene: 5. The CDR3 extends over 13 amino acids. The TCR comes from a man in his fifties or sixties with acute or convalescent COVID-19. The sequenced sample was peripheral blood. V and J are TRBV6-5 and TRBJ2-7; TRBD2 matches 11 bases. The CDR3 reads CAGSSGGPYEQYF. CDR3 nucleotides: TGTGCCGGGTCTAGCGGGGGGCCCTACGAGCAGTACTTC.